Following are 20 T cell receptor beta chains from one sample sequenced in a study of graft-versus-host responses after intestinal transplantation. Repertoires were generated with immunoSEQ multiplex PCR, while TCRdb's copy carries only in-frame clones and drops some. The table lists thousands of clones, 55% to 85% of them singletons, with 10% to 15% in the top ten. Processing of graft tissue released intraepithelial and lamina propria lymphocytes. Here the sequenced sample was ileum tissue, taken around 250 days after intestinal transplant. Source of these receptors: a human patient who received an intestinal transplant, so some T cells may come from the graft donor.

The chain employs TRBV19 and TRBJ2-3, with D possibly matching TRBD1 (5 bases). Deletions cut 4 bases from V and 3 bases from J, with 11 bases between. The germline CDR1 and CDR2 sequences are LNHDA and SQIVND (reference sequence). The CDR3 has 14 residues. CDR3 nucleotide sequence: TGTGCCAGTAGTACCTTGACAGAAACAGATACGCAGTATTTT. It yields the protein CASSTLTETDTQYF.

The CDR3 coding sequence is TGTGCCAGCAGTGCGTCCTTTGGACTAGCATGGTTCTTC. It codes for CASSASFGLAWFF. V gene TRBV2 combines with J gene TRBJ2-1, with TRBD2 identical over 8 bases. Germline values: CDR1 SNHLY, CDR2 FYNNEI. V was pared by 4 bases and J by 15 bases, with 11 bases of the junction left unmatched. The CDR3 runs 13 residues.

The V and J genes are TRBV4-1 and TRBJ1-1; 8 bases fit TRBD1. CDR1 and CDR2 (germline): MGHRA, YSYEKL. Trimming removed 7 bases from V and 1 base from J; junction bases left unmatched: 2. The CDR3 covers 13 residues. The DNA of the CDR3 is TGCGCCAGCAAGGGGACAGGGAACACTGAAGCTTTCTTT. The encoded protein is CASKGTGNTEAFF.

In this sample, this clone turned up once. The rearrangement links TRBV10-1 to TRBJ1-5; no reliable D call. This CDR3 is 18 amino acids long. Between the trimmed V and J ends, which lost 7 bases and 0 bases, there was a span of 22 bases. CDR1 WNHNN and CDR2 SYGVQD come from the germline V gene (reference sequence). The CDR3 nucleotides are TGCGCCAGCATTATTAGTCCTTCATTCAAGTATAGCAATCAGCCCCAGCATTTT. It yields the protein CASIISPSFKYSNQPQHF.

The rearrangement uses TRBV4-1 and TRBJ2-1, with D unclear. Germline CDR1 and CDR2: MGHRA and YSYEKL. V lost 4 bases and J 0 bases, leaving 16 bases between the germline ends. This CDR3 has 17 residues. CDR3 DNA: TGCGCCAGCAGCCTCCCTAAAGTGTTGAGCTCCTACAATGAGCAGTTCTTC. It yields the protein CASSLPKVLSSYNEQFF.

This clone appeared a few times. The V and J genes are TRBV6-6 and TRBJ1-1; tentative D call: TRBD1 (5 bases). CDR3 length equals 15 residues. Trimming took off 2 bases at V and 0 bases at J, with 10 bases between the two ends. Per germline, CDR1 MNHNY and CDR2 SVGAGI (reference sequence). The CDR3 region has the DNA TGTGCCAGCAGTTACGACAGTTCCATGAACACTGAAGCTTTCTTT. As protein: CASSYDSSMNTEAFF.

The CDR3 DNA is TGCGCCAGCAGTGATTTTATGGGGGGTGAGCAGTTCTTC. Its translation: CASSDFMGGEQFF. The chain has TRBV10-2 and TRBJ2-1; TRBD2 is a possible D gene (6 bases). The germline gives CDR1 WSHSY, CDR2 SAAADI. With 3 bases removed from V and 9 bases from J, the gap between germline ends came to 12 bases. The CDR3 is made up of 13 amino acids.

J is TRBJ2-5 and V is TRBV5-4; tentatively, D is TRBD1 (6 bases). The CDR3 extends over 13 amino acids. Germline CDR1 reads SGHNT; CDR2 reads YYREEE (reference sequence). V was pared by 4 bases and J by 4 bases, with 11 bases between. The CDR3 DNA reads TGTGCCAGCAGCGTTACAGGGCGAGAGACCCAGTACTTC. Translating it yields CASSVTGRETQYF. The whole variable domain, filled in from reference TRBV5-4 and TRBJ2-5, reads ETGVTQSPTHLIKTRGQQVTLRCSSQSGHNTVSWYQQALGQGPQFIFQYYREEENGRGNFPPRFSGLQFPNYSSELNVNALELDDSALYLCASSVTGRETQYFGPGTRLLVL.

Relative to its sample, this clone is medium-sized (0.01 to 0.1%). The rearrangement uses TRBV2 and TRBJ1-4; 9 nucleotides agree with TRBD1. This CDR3 spans 15 amino acids. The V and J ends lost 5 bases and 2 bases, in that order; junction bases with no gene match: 3. Germline CDR1 is SNHLY and CDR2 is FYNNEI. CDR3 nucleotides: TGTGCCAGCAGTCAACAGGGGGCGACTAATGAAAAACTGTTTTTT. It translates to CASSQQGATNEKLFF.

This clone was detected only once. This chain links TRBV6-5 with TRBJ1-2; 9 bases match TRBD1. Per the germline V gene, CDR1 is MNHEY and CDR2 is SVGAGI. Trimming at V came to 5 bases and at J to 5 bases, leaving 9 bases not matched to a gene. There are 15 residues in the CDR3. The CDR3 DNA reads as TGTGCCAGCAGTCCAGTGACAGGGGGTTCATATGGCTACACCTTC. Amino acid sequence: CASSPVTGGSYGYTF.

This clone showed up just a few times. V and J are TRBV7-2 and TRBJ2-2, with a tentative D call TRBD1 (6 bases). This CDR3 region has 14 residues. Germline V gene sequence: CDR1 SGHTA, CDR2 FQGNSA. Trimming took 4 bases from V and 0 from J, leaving 6 bases between them. The CDR3: CASSWTANTGELFF. The CDR3 DNA is TGTGCCAGCAGCTGGACAGCGAACACCGGGGAGCTGTTTTTT.

The J gene is TRBJ2-5, the V gene TRBV5-1, with D tentatively TRBD1 (5 bases). The J call is doubtful: the DNA matches TRBJ2-7 better. Germline CDR1 SGHRS, CDR2 YFSETQ. The CDR3 runs 16 residues. CDR3 DNA: TGCGCCAGCAGCCGGACCTCGAACAGGTACCTCTACGAGCAGTACTTC. It is translated as CASSRTSNRYLYEQYF.

The chain has TRBV5-5 and TRBJ2-3; 14 bases are a match to TRBD2. Germline values: CDR1 SGHKS, CDR2 YYEKEE (reference sequence). CDR3 length: 18 residues. The junction had 11 bases not matched to a gene; V was cut back by 4 bases and J by 4 bases. CDR3: CASSPIPPTSGGADTQYF. For the CDR3, the DNA is TGTGCCAGCAGCCCGATTCCTCCGACTAGCGGGGGGGCAGATACGCAGTATTTT.

The chain has TRBV7-2 and TRBJ2-1; 10 bases agree with TRBD2. The V gene's germline CDR1 is SGHTA and CDR2 FQGNSA. Losses at the gene ends were 3 bases for V and 2 bases for J; bases not matched to a gene: 7. This CDR3 contains 17 residues. CDR3 residues: CASSFEAGGPTYNEQFF. CDR3 nucleotides: TGTGCCAGCAGCTTCGAAGCGGGGGGGCCAACCTACAATGAGCAGTTCTTC.

CDR3 DNA sequence: TGTGCCAGCAGTGAATGGCAGGGGGCCTACGAGCAGTACTTC. Translating it yields CASSEWQGAYEQYF. The chain employs TRBV2 and TRBJ2-7; 7 nucleotides align to TRBD1. The CDR3 runs 14 residues. The V gene end was trimmed by 2 bases and the J gene end by 2 bases; junction bases not matched to a gene: 3. The germline gives CDR1 SNHLY, CDR2 FYNNEI.

CDR3 DNA sequence: TGTGCCAGCAGCCAAGAAGCGGGGGGCTACAATGAGCAGTTCTTC. As protein: CASSQEAGGYNEQFF. This chain connects TRBV4-2 to TRBJ2-1; 9 bases agree with TRBD2. CDR1 is LGHNA and CDR2 is YNFKEQ in the germline V gene. This CDR3 comprises 15 residues. The V gene end was trimmed by 0 bases and the J gene end by 3 bases; junction bases not matched to a gene: 0.

The rearrangement uses TRBV7-9 and TRBJ2-6, with D possibly matching TRBD2 (6 bases). Per the germline V gene, CDR1 is SEHNR and CDR2 is FQNEAQ (reference sequence). Trimming took 4 bases from V and 2 from J, leaving 9 bases between them. The CDR3 spans 15 residues. The CDR3 DNA reads as TGTGCCAGCAGCTGGAGGGCCCCTGGGGCCAACGTCCTGACTTTC. Its translation: CASSWRAPGANVLTF. The complete variable domain, with remaining parts taken from reference TRBV7-9 and TRBJ2-6, reads DTGVSQNPRHKITKRGQNVTFRCDPISEHNRLYWYRQTLGQGPEFLTYFQNEAQLEKSRLLSDRFSAERPKGSFSTLEIQRTEQGDSAMYLCASSWRAPGANVLTFGAGSRLTVL.

This clone occurred a few times. J is TRBJ1-1 and V is TRBV2; maybe TRBD1 (6 bases). Germline CDR1 reads SNHLY; CDR2 reads FYNNEI. This CDR3 is 12 amino acids long. With 9 bases removed from V and 6 bases from J, the gap between germline ends came to 14 bases. CDR3 nucleotides: TGTGCCAGTACAGGGTTGATAGCTGAAGCTTTCTTT. Amino acid sequence: CASTGLIAEAFF.

The sample holds a few counts of this clone. The chain links TRBV9 to TRBJ2-3; TRBD2 matches at 10 bases. CDR1 and CDR2 (germline): SGDLS, YYNGEE. There are 17 residues in the CDR3. Losses at the gene ends were 3 bases for V and 2 bases for J; bases not matched to a gene: 9. CDR3 in amino acids: CASSGSGSGGFTDTQYF. In DNA, the CDR3 is TGTGCCAGCAGCGGGTCTGGTAGCGGGGGGTTCACAGATACGCAGTATTTT.

The chain carries TRBV30 and TRBJ1-2; 11 bases fit TRBD1. In germline, CDR1 is GTSNPN, CDR2 SVGIG (reference sequence). The CDR3 is 13 amino acids. The V segment lost 6 bases and the J segment 6 bases; nucleotides outside the gene matches: 6. The CDR3 loop is CACQDRGLNGYTF. DNA of the CDR3: TGTGCCTGCCAGGACAGGGGGCTTAATGGCTACACCTTC.